This section outlines one T cell receptor beta chain sequence together with its context. This sample was included in a study of CD8 T cells in Susac syndrome. The ends were cut back, 6 bases at V and 4 bases at J, with 15 bases in the middle. The CDR3 has 14 residues. Per germline, CDR1 LGHDT and CDR2 YNNKEL (reference sequence). TCR beta sequencing covered blood CD8+ and CD4+ T cells. It was treatment-naive patients with stable or active relapsing-remitting disease who made up the multiple sclerosis controls. CD8+ and CD4+ T cells were negatively isolated; TEMRA cells were FACS-enriched. The RNA, about 0.45 to 1 ug, was put through reverse transcription using random hexamers. Amplification of TCR beta CDR3 spanned 54 Vbeta and 13 Jbeta via immunoSEQ multiplex PCR. TCRdb reprocessed the immunoSEQ multiplex PCR reads with MiXCR, giving one entry per CDR3 protein. Here the sample spans around 200,000 distinct CDR3 sequences, approximately 95% being singletons.

This receptor was identified in a human donor with multiple sclerosis. The chain is built from TRBV3-1 and TRBJ1-1; possible D gene TRBD1, 6 bases. Sequenced sample: CD4+ T cells from PBMCs. CDR3 coding DNA: TGTGCCAGCAGTCCACAGGGTACGAGCACTGAAGCTTTCTTT. This translates into CASSPQGTSTEAFF. The full variable domain, its missing parts supplied by reference TRBV3-1 and TRBJ1-1, is DTAVSQTPKYLVTQMGNDKSIKCEQNLGHDTMYWYKQDSKKFLKIMFSYNNKELIINETVPNRFSPKSPDKAHLNLHINSLELGDSAVYFCASSPQGTSTEAFFGQGTRLTVV.